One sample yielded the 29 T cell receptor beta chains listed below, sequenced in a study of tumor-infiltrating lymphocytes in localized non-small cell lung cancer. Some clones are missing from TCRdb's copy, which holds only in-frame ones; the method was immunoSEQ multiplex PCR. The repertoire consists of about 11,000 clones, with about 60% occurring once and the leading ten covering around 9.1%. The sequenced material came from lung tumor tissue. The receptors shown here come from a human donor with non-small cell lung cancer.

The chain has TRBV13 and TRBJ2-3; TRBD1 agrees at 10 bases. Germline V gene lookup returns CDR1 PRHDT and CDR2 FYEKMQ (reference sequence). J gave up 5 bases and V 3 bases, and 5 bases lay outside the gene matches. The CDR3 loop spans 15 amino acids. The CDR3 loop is CASSFRDRGEDTQYF. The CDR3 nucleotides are TGTGCCAGCAGCTTCCGGGACAGGGGCGAAGATACGCAGTATTTT.

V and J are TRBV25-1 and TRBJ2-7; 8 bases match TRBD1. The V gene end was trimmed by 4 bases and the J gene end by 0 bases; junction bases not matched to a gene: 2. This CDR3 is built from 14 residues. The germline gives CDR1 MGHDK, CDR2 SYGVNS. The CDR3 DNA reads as TGTGCCAGCAGTGTGGGACAGGACTCCTACGAGCAGTACTTC. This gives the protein CASSVGQDSYEQYF.

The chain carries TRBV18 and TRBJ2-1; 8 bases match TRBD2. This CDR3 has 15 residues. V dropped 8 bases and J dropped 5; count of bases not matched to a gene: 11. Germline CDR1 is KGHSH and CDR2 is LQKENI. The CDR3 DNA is TGTGCCAGCGCCGTCCCCTTAGCGGGAAACAATGAGCAGTTCTTC. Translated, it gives CASAVPLAGNNEQFF.

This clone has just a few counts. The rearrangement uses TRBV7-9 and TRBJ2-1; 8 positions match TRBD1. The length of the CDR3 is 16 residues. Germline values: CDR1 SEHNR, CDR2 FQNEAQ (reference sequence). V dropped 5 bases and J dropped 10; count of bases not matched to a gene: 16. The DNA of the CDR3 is TGTGCCAGCAGCGCGCGATTGACAGGGGTGAGAGTCGAGCAGTTCTTC. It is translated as CASSARLTGVRVEQFF.

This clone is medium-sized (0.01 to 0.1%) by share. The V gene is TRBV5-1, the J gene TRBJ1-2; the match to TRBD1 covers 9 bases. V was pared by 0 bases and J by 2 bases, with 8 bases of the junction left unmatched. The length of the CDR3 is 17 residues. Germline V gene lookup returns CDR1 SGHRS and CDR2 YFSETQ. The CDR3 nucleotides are TGCGCCAGCAGCTTGGAATTCGGACAGGGGCTAAACTATGGCTACACCTTC. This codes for CASSLEFGQGLNYGYTF.

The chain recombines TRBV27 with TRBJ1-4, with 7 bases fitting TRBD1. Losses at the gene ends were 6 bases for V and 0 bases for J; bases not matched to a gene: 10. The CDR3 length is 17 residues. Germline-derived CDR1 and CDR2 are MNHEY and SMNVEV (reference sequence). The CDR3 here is CASRSLRQGATNEKLFF. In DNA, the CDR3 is TGTGCCAGCAGGTCGTTGAGACAGGGAGCAACTAATGAAAAACTGTTTTTT.

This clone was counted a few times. CDR3 bases: TGTGCCAGCAGCTCCAGCGGGGGGGCCGGTGAGCAGTTCTTC. This encodes CASSSSGGAGEQFF. The rearrangement links TRBV11-2 to TRBJ2-1, with 10 bases fitting TRBD2. Germline-derived CDR1 and CDR2 are SGHAT and FQNNGV. The CDR3 has 14 residues. J gave up 9 bases and V 4 bases, and 6 bases lay outside the gene matches.

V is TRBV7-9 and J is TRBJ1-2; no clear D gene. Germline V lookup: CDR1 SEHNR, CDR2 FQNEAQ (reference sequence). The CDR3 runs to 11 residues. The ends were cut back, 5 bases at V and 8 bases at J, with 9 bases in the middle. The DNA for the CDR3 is TGTGCCAGCAGCCCGGGCTTGGGCTACACCTTC. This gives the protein CASSPGLGYTF.

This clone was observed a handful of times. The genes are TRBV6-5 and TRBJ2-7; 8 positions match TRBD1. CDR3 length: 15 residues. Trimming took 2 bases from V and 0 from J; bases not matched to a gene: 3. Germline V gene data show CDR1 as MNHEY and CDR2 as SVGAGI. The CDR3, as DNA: TGTGCCAGCAGTTACGTACAGGGGGGCTCCTACGAGCAGTACTTC. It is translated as CASSYVQGGSYEQYF.

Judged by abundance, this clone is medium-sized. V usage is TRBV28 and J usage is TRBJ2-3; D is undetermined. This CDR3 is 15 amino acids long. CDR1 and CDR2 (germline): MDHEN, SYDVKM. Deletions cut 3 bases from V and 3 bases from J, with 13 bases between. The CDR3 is CASSFTALGTDTQYF. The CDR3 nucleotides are TGTGCCAGCAGTTTTACGGCCCTAGGGACAGATACGCAGTATTTT. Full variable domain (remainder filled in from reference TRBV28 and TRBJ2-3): DVKVTQSSRYLVKRTGEKVFLECVQDMDHENMFWYRQDPGLGLRLIYFSYDVKMKEKGDIPEGYSVSREKKERFSLILESASTNQTSMYLCASSFTALGTDTQYFGPGTRLTVL.

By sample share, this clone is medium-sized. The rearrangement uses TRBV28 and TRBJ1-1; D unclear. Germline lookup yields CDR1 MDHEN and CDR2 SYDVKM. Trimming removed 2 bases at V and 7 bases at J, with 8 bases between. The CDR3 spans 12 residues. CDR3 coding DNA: TGTGCCAGCAGTTTACCAGGTATTGAAGCTTTCTTT. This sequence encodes CASSLPGIEAFF.

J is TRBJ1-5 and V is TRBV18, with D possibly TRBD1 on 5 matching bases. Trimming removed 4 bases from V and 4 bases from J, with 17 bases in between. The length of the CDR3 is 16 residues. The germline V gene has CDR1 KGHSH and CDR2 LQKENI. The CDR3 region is CASSREGPGTNQPQHF. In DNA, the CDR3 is TGTGCCAGCTCACGCGAGGGACCCGGCACGAATCAGCCCCAGCATTTT. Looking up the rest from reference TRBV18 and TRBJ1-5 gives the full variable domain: NAGVMQNPRHLVRRRGQEARLRCSPMKGHSHVYWYRQLPEEGLKFMVYLQKENIIDESGMPKERFSAEFPKEGPSILRIQQVVRGDSAAYFCASSREGPGTNQPQHFGDGTRLSIL.

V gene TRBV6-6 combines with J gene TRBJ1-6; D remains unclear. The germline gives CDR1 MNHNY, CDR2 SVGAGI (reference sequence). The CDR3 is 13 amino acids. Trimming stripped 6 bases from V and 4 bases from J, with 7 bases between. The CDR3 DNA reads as TGTGCCAGCAGCCCTCTATATAATTCACCCCTCCACTTT. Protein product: CASSPLYNSPLHF.

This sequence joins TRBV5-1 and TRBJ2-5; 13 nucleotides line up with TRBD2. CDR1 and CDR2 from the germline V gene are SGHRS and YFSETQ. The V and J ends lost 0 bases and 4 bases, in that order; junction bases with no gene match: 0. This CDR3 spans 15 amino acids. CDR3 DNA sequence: TGCGCCAGCAGCTTGGGACTAGCGGGAGGAGAGACCCAGTACTTC. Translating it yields CASSLGLAGGETQYF.

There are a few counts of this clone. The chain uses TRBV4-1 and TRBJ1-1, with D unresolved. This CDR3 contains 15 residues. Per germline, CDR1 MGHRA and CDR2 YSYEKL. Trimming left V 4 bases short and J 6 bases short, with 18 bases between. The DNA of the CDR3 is TGCGCCAGCAGCCTTTCCAGAGGTGGAACATCTGAAGCTTTCTTT. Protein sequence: CASSLSRGGTSEAFF.

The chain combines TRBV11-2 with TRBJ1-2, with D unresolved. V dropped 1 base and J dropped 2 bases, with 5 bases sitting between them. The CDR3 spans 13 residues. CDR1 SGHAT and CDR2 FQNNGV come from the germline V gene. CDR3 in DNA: TGTGCCAGCAGCTTAGCAGGAAACTATGGCTACACCTTC. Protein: CASSLAGNYGYTF. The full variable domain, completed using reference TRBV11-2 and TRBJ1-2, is EAGVAQSPRYKIIEKRQSVAFWCNPISGHATLYWYQQILGQGPKLLIQFQNNGVVDDSQLPKDRFSAERLKGVDSTLKIQPAKLEDSAVYLCASSLAGNYGYTFGSGTRLTVV.

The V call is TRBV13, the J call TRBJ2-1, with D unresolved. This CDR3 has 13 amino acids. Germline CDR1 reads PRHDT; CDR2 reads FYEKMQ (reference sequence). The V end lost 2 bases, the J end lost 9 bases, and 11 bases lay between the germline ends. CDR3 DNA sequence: TGTGCCAGCAGCTTAACAGCCGGCACTGAGCAGTTCTTC. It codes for CASSLTAGTEQFF.

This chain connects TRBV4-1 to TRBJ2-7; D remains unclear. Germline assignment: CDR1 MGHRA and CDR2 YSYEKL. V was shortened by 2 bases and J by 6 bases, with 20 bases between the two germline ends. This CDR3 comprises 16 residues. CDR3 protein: CASSQTAGLPSPEQYF. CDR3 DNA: TGCGCCAGCAGCCAAACTGCCGGTCTACCATCTCCCGAGCAGTACTTC.

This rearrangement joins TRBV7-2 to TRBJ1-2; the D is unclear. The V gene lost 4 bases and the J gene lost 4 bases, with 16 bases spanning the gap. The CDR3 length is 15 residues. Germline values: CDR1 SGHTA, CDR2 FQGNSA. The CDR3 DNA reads TGTGCCAGCAGCTCACCGGTCGGTCAGCTCTATGGCTACACCTTC. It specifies CASSSPVGQLYGYTF.

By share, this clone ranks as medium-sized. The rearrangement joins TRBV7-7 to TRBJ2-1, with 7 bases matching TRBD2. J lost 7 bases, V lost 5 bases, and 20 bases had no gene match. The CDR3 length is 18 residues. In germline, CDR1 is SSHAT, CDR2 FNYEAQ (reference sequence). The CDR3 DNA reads TGTGCCAGCAGCAACCTCCCTAGCAGCGCGGGAGTCTCAAATGAGCAGTTCTTC. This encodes CASSNLPSSAGVSNEQFF.

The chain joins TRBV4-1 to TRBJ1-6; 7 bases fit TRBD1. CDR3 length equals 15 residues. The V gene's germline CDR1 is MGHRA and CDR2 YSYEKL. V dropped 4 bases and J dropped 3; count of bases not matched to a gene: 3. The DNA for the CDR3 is TGCGCCAGCAGCCGAACAGGGGACTATAATTCACCCCTCCACTTT. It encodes CASSRTGDYNSPLHF.

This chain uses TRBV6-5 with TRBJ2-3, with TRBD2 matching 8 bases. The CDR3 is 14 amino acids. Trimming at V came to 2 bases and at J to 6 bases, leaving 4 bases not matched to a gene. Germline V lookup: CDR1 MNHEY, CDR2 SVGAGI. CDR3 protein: CASSYVGGADTQYF. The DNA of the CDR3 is TGTGCCAGCAGTTACGTCGGGGGGGCGGATACGCAGTATTTT.

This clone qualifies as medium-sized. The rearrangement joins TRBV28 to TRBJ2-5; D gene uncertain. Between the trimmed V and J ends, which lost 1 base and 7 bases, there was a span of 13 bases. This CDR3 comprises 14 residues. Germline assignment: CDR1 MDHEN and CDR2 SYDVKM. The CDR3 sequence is CASSLSGGRGTQYF. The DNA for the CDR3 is TGTGCCAGCAGTTTATCCGGCGGACGCGGGACCCAGTACTTC.

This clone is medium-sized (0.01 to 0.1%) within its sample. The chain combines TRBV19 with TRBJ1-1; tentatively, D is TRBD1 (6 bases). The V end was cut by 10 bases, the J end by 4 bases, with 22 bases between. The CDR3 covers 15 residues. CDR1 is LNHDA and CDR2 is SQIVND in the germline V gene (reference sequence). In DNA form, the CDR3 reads TGTGCCACCCTGAGGGGGGGCGCGTTGGTCACTGAAGCTTTCTTT. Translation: CATLRGGALVTEAFF.

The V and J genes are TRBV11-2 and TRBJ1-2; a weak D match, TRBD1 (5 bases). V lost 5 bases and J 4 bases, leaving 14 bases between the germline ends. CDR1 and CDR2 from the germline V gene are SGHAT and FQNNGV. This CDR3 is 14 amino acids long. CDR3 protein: CASSGSAGFYGYTF. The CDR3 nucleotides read TGTGCCAGCAGCGGCTCGGCAGGGTTCTATGGCTACACCTTC.

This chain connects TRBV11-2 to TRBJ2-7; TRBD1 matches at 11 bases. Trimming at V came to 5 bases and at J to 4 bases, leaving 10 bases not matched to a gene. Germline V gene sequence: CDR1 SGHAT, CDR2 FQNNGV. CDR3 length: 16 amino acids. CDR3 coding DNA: TGTGCCAGCAGCCTAAGACCGGGACAGGGGGGGTACGAGCAGTACTTC. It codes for CASSLRPGQGGYEQYF.

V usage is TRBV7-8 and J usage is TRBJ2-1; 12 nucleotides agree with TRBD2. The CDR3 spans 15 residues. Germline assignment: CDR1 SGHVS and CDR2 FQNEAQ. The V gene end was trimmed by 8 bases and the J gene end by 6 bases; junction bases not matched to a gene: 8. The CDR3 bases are TGTGCCAGCCGCCTTCTAGCGGGAGGGAGCAATGAGCAGTTCTTC. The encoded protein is CASRLLAGGSNEQFF.

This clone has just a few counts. CDR3 residues: CARSLRTSGPTDTQYF. The CDR3 DNA follows: TGTGCCAGAAGCCTCAGGACTAGCGGCCCCACAGATACGCAGTATTTT. The chain joins TRBV5-3 to TRBJ2-3, with 10 bases identical to TRBD2. TRBV5-3 is identified as an open reading frame with a role that is uncertain. There are 16 residues in the CDR3. V was pared by 4 bases and J by 2 bases, with 7 bases of the junction left unmatched.

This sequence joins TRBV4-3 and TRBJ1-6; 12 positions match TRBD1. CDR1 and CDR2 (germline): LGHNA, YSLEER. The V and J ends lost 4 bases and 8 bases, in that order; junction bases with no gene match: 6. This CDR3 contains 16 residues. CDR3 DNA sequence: TGCGCCAGCAGCCGGGGGACAGGGGGCAGGGATTCACCCCTCCACTTT. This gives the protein CASSRGTGGRDSPLHF.